This is a list of T cell receptor beta chains from one sample in a study of blood T cells in healthy people across ages. TCRdb re-derived calls from the 5' RACE reads in MiXCR, one entry per CDR3 protein. The sample holds some 370,000 distinct CDR3 sequences, approximately 47% seen once. The source material was blood. The receptors stem from a man aged 55 to 70 in good health. The CDR3 runs from the conserved cysteine through the conserved F or W. A D gene is named only where the DNA matches it firmly. Clone size is stated in some rows and not others, as once, few, many or a class when expanded.

TRBJ2-1 | few | NA | TRBV12-3/TRBV12-4 | CASSLPSSSYNEQFF | TGTGCCAGCAGTTTGCCTAGCTCCTCCTACAATGAGCAGTTCTTC
TRBJ1-1 | NA | TRBD1 | TRBV28 | CASSIATGQGGAFF | TGTGCCAGCAGTATCGCGACAGGGCAGGGGGGAGCTTTCTTT
TRBJ2-7 | few | TRBD1 | TRBV24-1 | CATPMGDRPYEQYF | TGTGCCACCCCGATGGGGGACAGACCCTACGAGCAGTACTTC
TRBJ2-7 | once | NA | TRBV25-1 | CASSERAGPSYEQYF | TGTGCCAGCAGTGAACGGGCAGGACCCTCCTACGAGCAGTACTTC
TRBJ2-3 | NA | NA | TRBV7-2 | CASSSLGAGTDTQYF | TGTGCCAGCAGCTCCCTGGGGGCGGGCACAGATACGCAGTATTTT
TRBJ2-5 | NA | NA | TRBV7-2 | CASSVATGSEQYF | TGTGCCAGCAGCGTAGCCACTGGGTCGGAGCAGTACTTC
TRBJ2-7 | NA | NA | TRBV14 | CASSLLRAASEQYF | TGTGCCAGCAGCCTACTCCGGGCAGCTAGCGAGCAGTACTTC
TRBJ2-5 | NA | NA | TRBV18 | CASSPPIMRETRYF | TGTGCCAGCTCACCACCGATTATGAGAGAGACCCGGTACTTC
TRBJ2-5 | NA | NA | TRBV7-9 | CASSLDGGRPSGTQYF | TGTGCCAGCAGCTTAGATGGTGGCAGGCCCTCCGGGACCCAGTACTTC
TRBJ1-2 | few | NA | TRBV20-1 | CSASRDIAGYTF | TGCAGTGCTAGCCGGGACATTGCTGGCTACACCTTC
TRBJ2-5 | NA | TRBD2 | TRBV24-1 | CATSDYGLAGKETQYF | TGTGCCACCAGTGATTACGGACTAGCGGGTAAAGAGACCCAGTACTTC
TRBJ2-7 | NA | NA | TRBV30 | CAWSVRRTYEQYF | TGTGCCTGGAGTGTACGACGGACCTACGAGCAGTACTTC
TRBJ1-2 | many | NA | TRBV28 | CASSLLSYNGYTF | TGTGCCAGCAGTTTATTGTCTTACAATGGCTACACCTTC
TRBJ2-7 | once | NA | TRBV11-2 | CASSLEPGAYEQYF | TGTGCCAGCAGCTTAGAACCCGGGGCCTACGAGCAGTACTTC
TRBJ2-1 | NA | TRBD2 | TRBV29-1 | CSSRTSGSFGEQFF | TGCAGCTCACGGACTAGCGGGAGTTTTGGTGAGCAGTTCTTC
TRBJ2-5 | NA | NA | TRBV20-1 | CSAWALRGEQYF | TGCAGTGCCTGGGCCCTACGGGGTGAGCAGTACTTC
TRBJ2-2 | NA | NA | TRBV10-3 | CAISENTGELFF | TGTGCCATCAGTGAAAACACCGGGGAGCTGTTTTTT
TRBJ1-6 | NA | NA | TRBV6-5 | CASRTVHSSYNSPLHF | TGTGCCAGCAGGACAGTCCATAGCTCCTATAATTCACCCCTCCACTTT
TRBJ2-7 | NA | NA | TRBV15 | CATSGGGGSYEQYF | TGTGCCACCAGCGGTGGCGGCGGCTCCTACGAGCAGTACTTC
TRBJ2-1 | few | TRBD2 | TRBV2 | CASSEARTSGGEQFF | TGTGCCAGCAGTGAAGCGAGGACTAGCGGGGGTGAGCAGTTCTTC
TRBJ2-7 | once | NA | TRBV20-1 | CSARENSGRASYNEQYF | TGCAGTGCTAGAGAGAACTCGGGACGAGCGTCATACAATGAGCAGTACTTC
TRBJ2-4 | NA | TRBD2 | TRBV6-6 | CASSYGGGENIQYF | TGTGCCAGCAGTTACGGGGGGGGTGAAAACATTCAGTACTTC
TRBJ2-7 | NA | NA | TRBV11-1 | CASSLARAGYEQYF | TGTGCCAGCAGCTTAGCAAGGGCGGGCTACGAGCAGTACTTC
TRBJ2-6 | NA | NA | TRBV24-1 | CATSDGRVSGANVLTF | TGTGCCACCAGTGATGGCCGGGTTAGTGGGGCCAACGTCCTGACTTTC
TRBJ2-3 | NA | TRBD2 | TRBV7-3 | CASSLTPSGGTDTQYF | TGTGCCAGCAGCTTAACGCCTAGCGGGGGCACAGATACGCAGTATTTT
TRBJ2-3 | few | TRBD2 | TRBV20-1 | CSARVPAGSTDTQYF | TGCAGTGCTAGAGTACCAGCGGGGAGCACAGATACGCAGTATTTT
TRBJ1-5 | NA | NA | TRBV3-1 | CASSQGHNNQPQHF | TGTGCCAGCAGCCAAGGACACAACAATCAGCCCCAGCATTTT
TRBJ1-2 | NA | NA | TRBV7-2 | CASSPQGRSSNYGYTF | TGTGCCAGCAGCCCCCAGGGCAGGTCTTCTAACTATGGCTACACCTTC
TRBJ1-2 | NA | NA | TRBV29-1 | CSVDPGLKPNYGYTF | TGCAGCGTTGACCCGGGACTCAAGCCTAACTATGGCTACACCTTC
TRBJ1-2 | NA | NA | TRBV27 | CASSFRARAFNYGYTF | TGTGCCAGCAGTTTTAGGGCCAGGGCGTTTAACTATGGCTACACCTTC
TRBJ2-7 | few | NA | TRBV27 | CASSLSRGFYEQYF | TGTGCCAGCAGTTTATCGAGGGGCTTTTACGAGCAGTACTTC
TRBJ2-6 | few | NA | TRBV7-9 | CASSRGGRSGANVLTF | TGTGCCAGCAGCCGAGGGGGGCGCTCTGGGGCCAACGTCCTGACTTTC
TRBJ2-4 | few | NA | TRBV20-1 | CSAREVNQNIQYF | TGCAGTGCTAGAGAGGTTAACCAAAACATTCAGTACTTC
TRBJ2-1 | once | TRBD2 | TRBV6-5 | CASSQLAGGPYEQFF | TGTGCCAGCAGTCAACTAGCGGGGGGGCCGTATGAGCAGTTCTTC
TRBJ1-1 | NA | NA | TRBV20-1 | CSARDPARGMNTEAFF | TGCAGTGCTAGAGATCCGGCACGGGGAATGAACACTGAAGCTTTCTTT
TRBJ1-6 | few | TRBD1 | TRBV2 | CASSGRTGGHSPLHF | TGTGCCAGCAGTGGAAGGACAGGGGGACATTCACCCCTCCACTTT
TRBJ2-1 | few | NA | TRBV7-2 | CASSLQRGDEQFF | TGTGCCAGCAGCCTACAGCGAGGGGATGAGCAGTTCTTC
TRBJ2-4 | few | NA | TRBV7-2 | CASTKGRGRDKNIQYF | TGTGCCAGCACCAAGGGGAGAGGGAGAGACAAAAACATTCAGTACTTC
TRBJ1-5 | many | TRBD1 | TRBV15 | CATRTGPNQPQHF | TGTGCCACCCGGACAGGCCCGAATCAGCCCCAGCATTTT
TRBJ2-7 | few | NA | TRBV20-1 | CSARDYEQYF | TGCAGTGCTAGAGACTACGAGCAGTACTTC
TRBJ2-1 | NA | TRBD2 | TRBV7-9 | CASSSTMTSGKENEQFF | TGTGCCAGCAGCTCGACGATGACTAGCGGGAAAGAGAATGAGCAGTTCTTC
TRBJ1-4 | few | NA | TRBV12-3/TRBV12-4 | CASGGQVAEKLFF | TGTGCCAGCGGAGGTCAGGTCGCAGAAAAACTGTTTTTT
TRBJ1-2 | few | NA | TRBV12-3/TRBV12-4 | CASSFLGRSGYTF | TGTGCCAGCAGTTTTCTGGGGCGCAGTGGCTACACCTTC
TRBJ2-7 | NA | TRBD2 | TRBV20-1 | CSARDSGAYEQYF | TGCAGTGCTAGAGATAGCGGGGCCTACGAGCAGTACTTC
TRBJ2-7 | NA | NA | TRBV24-1 | CATSDLGPPVGEQYF | TGTGCCACCAGTGATTTAGGACCCCCGGTAGGCGAGCAGTACTTC
TRBJ1-1 | NA | NA | TRBV20-1 | CSAETGTKAFF | TGCAGTGCTGAGACCGGGACAAAAGCTTTCTTT